This TCR beta chain was retrieved from a study of shared clonotypes between healthy human individuals. Study-wide results and limits: Specimens sampled were limited to blood, with tissue repertoires likely differing. Represented genetic and exposure-history diversity was restricted by having few donors.

Germline values: CDR1 SGHDT, CDR2 YYEEEE. The CDR3 consists of 16 residues. Deep was the level at which the assay was run. The method was immunoSEQ multiplex PCR; TCRdb's version includes in-frame clones alone and lacks a portion of them. The table lists 150,000 to 200,000 clones, approximately 92% of them singletons. Donation came from healthy HIV-negative adults that had no recent acute infections or vaccinations. Notes on this clone: Antigen specificity is unknown.

Sequencing used naive CD4+ T cells sorted from blood. Subset reported: CD45RA+ positively selected. V gene TRBV5-6 combines with J gene TRBJ2-5; TRBD2 matches at 14 bases. The J call may be faulty, since TRBJ2-7 better matches the DNA end. This clonotype was obtained from a woman in her 30s in good health. CDR3 sequence reads: CASSPDGLAGGYEQYF. CDR3 nucleotides: TGTGCCAGCAGCCCTGATGGACTAGCGGGAGGATACGAGCAGTACTTC.